The 32 T cell receptor beta chains reported below all come from one sample, sequenced in a study of T cell repertoires in cytomegalovirus infection. TCRdb reprocessed the reads via MiXCR and lists one record per CDR3 protein. Here the sample spans some 800,000 distinct CDR3 sequences, just under 30% being singletons. These receptors' targets are unknown. The sample in question was cultured CD8+ T cells from PBMCs, obtained from culture after CMV antigen stimulation. The source of these receptors is a human donor in good health (CMV status not recorded). Some clones in this sample may be carry-over from other donors' samples.

The chain uses TRBV9 and TRBJ2-2; tentatively, D is TRBD1 or TRBD2 (6 bases each). CDR3 length: 15 amino acids. Deletions cut 3 bases from V and 4 bases from J, with 13 bases between. CDR1 SGDLS and CDR2 YYNGEE come from the germline V gene. The CDR3 nucleotides are TGTGCCAGCAGCGCTGGGGGGCCGAGCACCGGGGAGCTGTTTTTT. Protein sequence: CASSAGGPSTGELFF.

The chain has TRBV6-5 and TRBJ2-3; the D is unclear. Germline values: CDR1 MNHEY, CDR2 SVGAGI. This CDR3 comprises 16 residues. Trimming left V 5 bases short and J 1 base short, with 16 bases between. The CDR3 loop reads CASSLGVLEGTDTQYF. The DNA of the CDR3 is TGTGCCAGCAGTCTTGGGGTCCTTGAAGGCACAGATACGCAGTATTTT.

The sample holds a few counts of this clonotype. The V call is TRBV20-1, the J call TRBJ2-7; TRBD2 matches 7 bases. Germline trimming cut 6 bases from V and 5 bases from J; bases unmatched to any gene: 10. Germline lookup yields CDR1 DFQATT and CDR2 SNEGSKA (reference sequence). The CDR3 runs 13 residues. The CDR3: CSATRGVDHEQYF. The CDR3 bases are TGCAGTGCAACCCGGGGGGTGGACCACGAGCAGTACTTC.

This clonotype was observed a few times. The J gene is TRBJ2-2, the V gene TRBV4-2; 16 nucleotides align to TRBD2. CDR1 is LGHNA and CDR2 is YNFKEQ in the germline V gene. Trimming cost V 0 bases and J 2 bases; bases outside gene matches: 3. The CDR3 totals 19 residues. CDR3 DNA sequence: TGTGCCAGCAGCCAAGAGGGACTAGCGGGGGGGCTTAACACCGGGGAGCTGTTTTTT. Its translation is CASSQEGLAGGLNTGELFF.

This clonotype showed up just a few times. A junction boundary mismatches the germline segment, possibly from a read error. V is TRBV7-6 and J is TRBJ1-3; unclear D gene. CDR1 is SGHVS and CDR2 is FNYEAQ in the germline V gene. The CDR3 is 17 residues long. CDR3 nucleotides: TGTGCTAGCAGCGCCTCCGAGTTTCGGTACTCTGGAAACACCATATATTTT. Its translation: CASSASEFRYSGNTIYF.

Turning to this clonotype: The junction departs from the called germline gene at one end, perhaps through a read error. V gene TRBV7-6 combines with J gene TRBJ1-4; no firm D call. The CDR3 sequence is 15 residues long. Germline V gives CDR1 SGHVS, CDR2 FNYEAQ. CDR3: CASNLDSDDNEKLFF. The CDR3 DNA sequence: TGTGCCAGCAACTTAGATTCGGACGATAATGAAAAACTGTTTTTT.

This clonotype was seen more than once but under ten times. The gene calls are TRBV4-1 and TRBJ2-7; TRBD2 might be the D (6 bases). The germline gives CDR1 MGHRA, CDR2 YSYEKL. The V and J ends lost 3 bases and 6 bases respectively, with 12 bases between them. CDR3 length: 13 residues. CDR3 in amino acids: CASSHVPGVEQYF. CDR3 coding DNA: TGCGCCAGCAGCCATGTTCCGGGGGTCGAGCAGTACTTC.

This clonotype came up a few times. The CDR3 DNA is TGTGCCAGCAGCTTTCGGGACAGAGAGTATCCAGATACGCAGTATTTT. Residues: CASSFRDREYPDTQYF. The genes are TRBV9 and TRBJ2-3; 7 bases align to TRBD1. The CDR3 consists of 16 residues. Trimming cost V 4 bases and J 4 bases; bases outside gene matches: 12. Germline CDR1 is SGDLS and CDR2 is YYNGEE.

The chain has TRBV5-1 and TRBJ2-1; 10 bases fit TRBD2. The junction had 3 bases not matched to a gene; V was cut back by 0 bases and J by 6 bases. Germline values: CDR1 SGHRS, CDR2 YFSETQ. This CDR3 is 15 amino acids long. The CDR3 loop is CASSLELAGTNEQFF. CDR3 DNA sequence: TGCGCCAGCAGCTTGGAACTAGCGGGGACCAATGAGCAGTTCTTC. The whole variable domain, filled in from reference TRBV5-1 and TRBJ2-1, reads KAGVTQTPRYLIKTRGQQVTLSCSPISGHRSVSWYQQTPGQGLQFLFEYFSETQRNKGNFPGRFSGRQFSNSRSEMNVSTLELGDSALYLCASSLELAGTNEQFFGPGTRLTVL.

The chain carries TRBV5-4 and TRBJ1-2, with a tentative D call TRBD1 (6 bases). Trimming pared 6 bases from V and 5 bases from J, leaving 17 bases between. The germline V gene has CDR1 SGHNT and CDR2 YYREEE (reference sequence). CDR3 length: 14 amino acids. This chain's CDR3 is CASTTGGAGYGYTF. The CDR3 DNA reads TGTGCCAGCACCACGGGGGGGGCGGGGTATGGCTACACCTTC.

This clonotype was observed at least ten times. The chain joins TRBV27 to TRBJ2-7; 9 bases match TRBD1. The V gene's germline CDR1 is MNHEY and CDR2 SMNVEV (reference sequence). CDR3 size: 13 residues. The V and J ends lost 4 bases and 4 bases, in that order; junction bases with no gene match: 2. The CDR3 sequence is CASSSGTGYEQYV. As DNA, the CDR3 is TGTGCCAGCAGTTCCGGGACAGGGTACGAGCAGTACGTC.

This clonotype was counted ten times or more. This chain connects TRBV7-2 to TRBJ1-5; D is perhaps TRBD1 (6 bases). The CDR3 is 15 amino acids. Germline V gene lookup returns CDR1 SGHTA and CDR2 FQGNSA. V was cut by 2 bases and J by 5 bases, with 13 bases left in between. The DNA of the CDR3 is TGTGCCAGCAGCTTAAAGGGGGGAGGGGATCAGCCCCAGCATTTT. Translation gives CASSLKGGGDQPQHF.

The rearrangement links TRBV6-1 to TRBJ2-7; the match to TRBD1 covers 8 bases. The germline gives CDR1 MNHNS, CDR2 SASEGT. This CDR3 is built from 17 residues. The ends lost 1 base at V and 4 bases at J; junction bases unmatched: 12. CDR3 DNA sequence: TGTGCCAGCAGTGAAGGGACCACCGGGACAGGTTTTTACGAGCAGTACGTC. Translation gives CASSEGTTGTGFYEQYV.

This clonotype was observed a handful of times. The chain is built from TRBV7-2 and TRBJ2-5, with D tentatively TRBD2 (5 bases). This CDR3 region has 14 residues. Germline V gives CDR1 SGHTA, CDR2 FQGNSA. V was cut by 6 bases and J by 2 bases, with 13 bases left in between. CDR3 in amino acids: CASSSRREQETQYF. CDR3 coding DNA: TGTGCCAGCAGTTCTAGACGGGAACAAGAGACCCAGTACTTC.

Only a few counts were recorded for this clonotype. The chain employs TRBV7-4 and TRBJ1-5; D may be TRBD1 (5 bases). The V end lost 8 bases, the J end lost 7 bases, and 12 bases lay between the germline ends. The germline V gene has CDR1 SGHVT and CDR2 SQSDAQ. The CDR3 is made up of 12 amino acids. The DNA of the CDR3 is TGTGCCAGCGGGGCTTCGGGACAGCCCCAGCATTTT. It is translated as CASGASGQPQHF. The variable domain in full, completed from reference TRBV7-4 and TRBJ1-5, reads GAGVSQSPRYKVAKRGRDVALRCDSISGHVTLYWYRQTLGQGSEVLTYSQSDAQRDKSGRPSGRFSAERPERSVSTLKIQRTEQGDSAVYLCASGASGQPQHFGDGTRLSIL.

A few counts support this clonotype. The rearrangement joins TRBV2 to TRBJ2-3, with 9 bases identical to TRBD1. Germline CDR1 is SNHLY and CDR2 is FYNNEI. V lost 9 bases to trimming and J lost 3 bases; unmatched junction nucleotides: 7. This CDR3 region has 14 residues. Here the CDR3 reads CARRRDRVTDTQYF. The DNA for the CDR3 is TGTGCCAGACGTCGGGACAGGGTTACAGATACGCAGTATTTT. Full variable domain (missing parts from reference TRBV2 and TRBJ2-3): EPEVTQTPSHQVTQMGQEVILRCVPISNHLYFYWYRQILGQKVEFLVSFYNNEISEKSEIFDDQFSVERPDGSNFTLKIRSTKLEDSAMYFCARRRDRVTDTQYFGPGTRLTVL.

This clonotype showed up many times. The rearrangement joins TRBV7-9 to TRBJ1-2; 8 bases agree with TRBD1. V gave up 1 base and J gave up 7 bases; unmatched junction bases: 5. Germline V lookup: CDR1 SEHNR, CDR2 FQNEAQ (reference sequence). This CDR3 has 14 residues. In DNA, the CDR3 is TGTGCCAGCAGCTTAGTGCAGGGGGCGCCTGGCTACACCTTC. Translated: CASSLVQGAPGYTF.

V is TRBV3-1 and J is TRBJ1-4, with 8 bases fitting TRBD1. CDR1 LGHDT and CDR2 YNNKEL come from the germline V gene (reference sequence). The CDR3 runs 14 residues. The junction had 3 bases not matched to a gene; V was cut back by 4 bases and J by 5 bases. In nucleotides, the CDR3 is TGTGCCAGCAGCCCCCGGACAGGGAATGAAAAACTGTTTTTT. As protein: CASSPRTGNEKLFF.

This clonotype has a handful of counts. This rearrangement joins TRBV5-4 to TRBJ2-5; TRBD2 matches at 7 bases. The CDR3 is 16 amino acids. Germline V gene lookup returns CDR1 SGHNT and CDR2 YYREEE (reference sequence). Trimming took 1 base from V and 2 from J; bases not matched to a gene: 8. The CDR3 loop reads CASSLWGGGLQETQYF. The CDR3 DNA is TGTGCCAGCAGCTTGTGGGGGGGGGGGTTACAAGAGACCCAGTACTTC.

This chain uses TRBV6-6 with TRBJ2-1; 8 bases align to TRBD2. V trimming: 8 bases; J trimming: 6 bases; junction bases outside the gene matches: 9. This CDR3 comprises 14 residues. Germline lookup yields CDR1 MNHNY and CDR2 SVGAGI (reference sequence). Here the CDR3 DNA reads TGTGCCAGCGGCCTCGCGGGGGGAACCAATGAGCAGTTCTTC. It specifies CASGLAGGTNEQFF.

This clonotype was seen many times. The chain combines TRBV7-8 with TRBJ2-1; the D is unclear. Trimming pared 0 bases from V and 4 bases from J, leaving 7 bases between. This CDR3 comprises 14 residues. Germline values: CDR1 SGHVS, CDR2 FQNEAQ. CDR3 DNA: TGTGCCAGCAGCTTAGCGCCCAGATACAATGAGCAGTTCTTC. Protein product: CASSLAPRYNEQFF.

This clonotype came up many times. J is TRBJ2-1 and V is TRBV12-3 or TRBV12-4; D possibly corresponds to TRBD1 (8 bases). V lost 6 bases, J lost 0 bases, and 15 bases lay in between. This CDR3 is 16 amino acids long. The CDR3: CASSRNRGGSYNEQFF. For the CDR3, the DNA is TGTGCCAGCAGCCGGAACAGGGGGGGCTCCTACAATGAGCAGTTCTTC.

This clonotype was detected only a few times. CDR3 in amino acids: CSARDLRTSGGKRGTGELFF. CDR3 sequence (DNA): TGCAGTGCTAGAGATCTCCGTACTAGCGGGGGCAAGAGGGGCACCGGGGAGCTGTTTTTT. This chain connects TRBV20-1 to TRBJ2-2; 11 bases align to TRBD2. J was trimmed by 4 bases and V by 0 bases; bases with no gene match: 16. CDR1 is DFQATT and CDR2 is SNEGSKA in the germline V gene (reference sequence). The length of the CDR3 is 20 residues.

V usage is TRBV4-3 and J usage is TRBJ2-5; 15 positions match TRBD2. CDR1 and CDR2 from the germline V gene are LGHNA and YSLEER. After removal of 4 bases from V and 3 bases from J, the junction contained 9 bases not matched to a gene. CDR3 length: 18 residues. CDR3 residues: CASSPKGTSGGTKETQYF. CDR3 bases: TGCGCCAGCAGCCCTAAGGGGACTAGCGGGGGGACAAAAGAGACCCAGTACTTC.

Concerning this clonotype itself: This may be a read error: a much more frequent sequence differs by one nucleotide. This likely comes from a read error, as the CDR3 has no conserved phenylalanine or tryptophan at its end. This CDR3 is CASSPPGRGSYEQYC. The CDR3 DNA reads as TGTGCCAGCAGCCCCCCCGGGAGGGGCTCTTACGAGCAGTACTGC. The V call is TRBV7-2, the J call TRBJ2-7; 8 bases fit TRBD2. The junction had 10 bases not matched to a gene; V was cut back by 5 bases and J by 4 bases. CDR1 is SGHTA, CDR2 FQGNSA, per germline. The CDR3 spans 15 residues.

There are a few counts of this clonotype. The rearrangement links TRBV10-3 to TRBJ1-4; D gene uncertain. Trimming took 0 bases from V and 1 from J, leaving 6 bases between them. This CDR3 has 15 residues. The germline gives CDR1 ENHRY, CDR2 SYGVKD. The CDR3 DNA sequence: TGTGCCATCAGTGAGTCAGGTGGAACTAATGAAAAACTGTTTTTT. Translation gives CAISESGGTNEKLFF.

For this clonotype: A much larger clone is a single base away; this may be a read error. The rearrangement joins TRBV7-2 to TRBJ2-2, with TRBD2 matching 11 bases. Germline loops: CDR1 SGHTA, CDR2 FQGNSA. This CDR3 has 15 amino acids. The CDR3 reads CAGSHSGGDAGELFF. CDR3 DNA: TGTGCCGGCAGCCATAGCGGGGGGGACGCCGGGGAGCTGTTTTTT.

This clonotype appeared a few times. The gene calls are TRBV6-1 and TRBJ2-3, with D maybe TRBD1 (6 bases). V lost 4 bases and J 0 bases, leaving 17 bases between the germline ends. The CDR3 totals 17 residues. Germline lookup yields CDR1 MNHNS and CDR2 SASEGT. CDR3 in amino acids: CASSGLDRASSTDTQYF. CDR3 nucleotide sequence: TGTGCCAGCAGTGGCCTGGACAGAGCCTCTAGCACAGATACGCAGTATTTT.

V is TRBV12-5 and J is TRBJ1-1, with D unclear. V was shortened by 7 bases and J by 8 bases, with 17 bases between the two germline ends. CDR1 and CDR2 from the germline V gene are LGHNT and FRNRAP. This CDR3 region has 13 residues. The CDR3 DNA sequence: TGTGCTAGTGCCTATACAGAGCCTGAAGAAGCTTTCTTT. Translation gives CASAYTEPEEAFF.

The rearrangement uses TRBV6-6 and TRBJ1-5; the D is unclear. Germline CDR1 reads MNHNY; CDR2 reads SVGAGI (reference sequence). CDR3 length: 16 residues. Trimming took 6 bases from V and 0 from J, leaving 15 bases between them. For the CDR3, the DNA is TGTGCCAGCAGCCAGAGCGTGCCATATAGCAATCAGCCCCAGCATTTT. It is translated as CASSQSVPYSNQPQHF.

The gene calls are TRBV4-1 and TRBJ2-7, with D hard to call. Trimming removed 3 bases from V and 2 bases from J, with 14 bases in between. Germline assignment: CDR1 MGHRA and CDR2 YSYEKL. The length of the CDR3 is 15 residues. Here the CDR3 DNA reads TGCGCCAGCAGCCACCCCCGGTCGTTCCCCTACGAGCAGTACTTC. It codes for CASSHPRSFPYEQYF.

The rearrangement uses TRBV5-4 and TRBJ2-7; 9 nucleotides agree with TRBD2. V shed 4 bases, J shed 2 bases, and the junction held 7 bases outside the gene matches. This CDR3 is built from 15 residues. Germline loops: CDR1 SGHNT, CDR2 YYREEE (reference sequence). CDR3 amino acids: CASSPSGANPYEQYF. DNA for the CDR3: TGTGCCAGCAGCCCTAGCGGGGCGAACCCCTACGAGCAGTACTTC.